The 6 T cell receptor beta chains below all came from one sample that was sequenced in a study of blood T cell repertoires in COVID-19. The repertoire was sequenced with immunoSEQ multiplex PCR; TCRdb's copy has only in-frame clones and lacks some. Found here are 270,000 or so clones, about nine tenths of them singletons; the top ten hold roughly 1.2%. Sequencing used PBMCs or T cells enriched from blood (not recorded which). The receptors stem from a woman in her thirties or forties with acute COVID-19.

The rearrangement uses TRBV6-2 or TRBV6-3 and TRBJ1-5; 7 positions agree with TRBD1. The CDR3 totals 15 residues. The trim removed 5 bases at V and 4 bases at J, leaving 8 bases unmatched. Per the germline V gene, CDR1 is MNHEY and CDR2 is SVGEGT. DNA of the CDR3: TGTGCCAGCAGTGTTCCGGGACAGAAAAATCAGCCCCAGCATTTT. This translates into CASSVPGQKNQPQHF.

This clone was counted only a few times. The chain couples TRBV25-1 to TRBJ1-1; TRBD1 is a possible D gene (6 bases). The CDR3 contains 13 residues. V lost 5 bases and J 5 bases, leaving 12 bases between the germline ends. The germline V gene encodes CDR1 MGHDK and CDR2 SYGVNS. The CDR3 coding sequence is TGTGCCAGCAGTAGGGGGGGGAGGACTGAAGCTTTCTTT. It yields the protein CASSRGGRTEAFF. The full variable domain, in which reference TRBV25-1 and TRBJ1-1 provide the parts outside the CDR3, is EADIYQTPRYLVIGTGKKITLECSQTMGHDKMYWYQQDPGMELHLIHYSYGVNSTEKGDLSSESTVSRIRTEHFPLTLESARPSHTSQYLCASSRGGRTEAFFGQGTRLTVV.

This clone came up a few times. This sequence joins TRBV27 and TRBJ1-2, with D uncertain. The ends were cut back, 11 bases at V and 1 base at J, with 2 bases in the middle. The CDR3 has 9 residues. Germline CDR1 MNHEY, CDR2 SMNVEV (reference sequence). Here the CDR3 reads CAHNYGYTF. CDR3 sequence (DNA): TGTGCCCATAACTATGGCTACACCTTC.

The chain combines TRBV19 with TRBJ2-1, with TRBD1 identical over 8 bases. Trimming cost V 0 bases and J 14 bases; bases outside gene matches: 3. CDR1 is LNHDA, CDR2 SQIVND, per germline (reference sequence). This CDR3 comprises 12 residues. CDR3 protein: CASSIDRGQEFF. DNA of the CDR3: TGTGCCAGTAGTATAGATCGGGGACAGGAGTTCTTC.

The chain combines TRBV18 with TRBJ1-1; 9 nucleotides agree with TRBD1. Germline values: CDR1 KGHSH, CDR2 LQKENI. The CDR3 is 17 residues long. Losses at the gene ends were 2 bases for V and 3 bases for J; bases not matched to a gene: 10. CDR3 nucleotides: TGTGCCAGCTCACCAGTGGGACAGGGACTAGGGGACACTGAAGCTTTCTTT. It translates to CASSPVGQGLGDTEAFF.

The CDR3 nucleotides read TGCAGCGCGTTCATTCAACAGGGGGTAGGCTATGGCTACACCTTC. As protein: CSAFIQQGVGYGYTF. V gene TRBV29-1 combines with J gene TRBJ1-2; 8 nucleotides align to TRBD1. Trimming removed 7 bases from V and 4 bases from J; junction bases left unmatched: 14. Germline V gene sequence: CDR1 SQVTM, CDR2 ANQGSEA. This CDR3 has 15 amino acids.